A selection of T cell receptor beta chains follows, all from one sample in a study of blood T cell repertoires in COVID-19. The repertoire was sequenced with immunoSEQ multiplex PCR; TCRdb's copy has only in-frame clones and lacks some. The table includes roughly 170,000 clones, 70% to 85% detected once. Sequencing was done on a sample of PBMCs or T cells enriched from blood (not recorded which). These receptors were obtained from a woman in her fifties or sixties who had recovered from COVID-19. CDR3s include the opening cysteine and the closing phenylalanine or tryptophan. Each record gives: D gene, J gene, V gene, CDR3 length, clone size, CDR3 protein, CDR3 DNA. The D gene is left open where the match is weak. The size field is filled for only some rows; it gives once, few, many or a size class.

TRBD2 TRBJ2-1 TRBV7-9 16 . CASSLAGGADYNEQFF TGTGCCAGCAGCTTAGCCGGGGGGGCGGACTACAATGAGCAGTTCTTC
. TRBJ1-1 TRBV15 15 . CATSRMGTGNTEAFF TGTGCCACCAGCAGGATGGGAACGGGAAACACTGAAGCTTTCTTT
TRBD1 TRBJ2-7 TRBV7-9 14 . CASSFTGQGNEQYF TGTGCCAGCAGCTTCACCGGACAGGGGAACGAGCAGTACTTC
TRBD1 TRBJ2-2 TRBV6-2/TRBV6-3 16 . CASSGVGQGSTGELFF TGTGCCAGCAGTGGCGTGGGACAGGGTAGCACCGGGGAGCTGTTTTTT
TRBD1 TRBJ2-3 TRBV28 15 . CASRRGQGGADTQYF TGTGCCAGCAGACGAGGTCAAGGGGGCGCAGATACGCAGTATTTT
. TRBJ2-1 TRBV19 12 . CASRDLASEQFF TGTGCCAGCCGAGACTTAGCTTCCGAGCAGTTCTTC
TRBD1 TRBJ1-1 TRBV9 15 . CASSPTTGGHTEAFF TGTGCCAGCAGCCCCACCACAGGGGGACACACTGAAGCTTTCTTT
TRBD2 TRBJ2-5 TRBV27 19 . CASSLSIGVAGGSGETQYF TGTGCCAGCAGTTTATCGATAGGAGTAGCGGGAGGGTCTGGAGAGACCCAGTACTTC
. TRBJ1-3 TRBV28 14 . CASSFGQSGNTIYF TGTGCCAGCAGTTTTGGCCAGTCTGGAAACACCATATATTTT
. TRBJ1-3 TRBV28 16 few CASSLFWDNSGNTIYF TGTGCCAGCAGTTTATTCTGGGACAACTCTGGAAACACCATATATTTT
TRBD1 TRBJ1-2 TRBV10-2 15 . CASRLSAGGYYGYTF TGCGCCAGCAGATTGAGTGCAGGGGGGTACTATGGCTACACCTTC
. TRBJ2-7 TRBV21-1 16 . CASSPTGDLRSYEQYF TGTGCCAGCAGTCCAACGGGGGACCTCCGTTCCTACGAGCAGTACTTC